The clone carrying this T cell receptor (beta chain) was seen repeatedly, ten times or more. Its specificity is not known. TCRdb ran MiXCR on the reads and lists one entry per CDR3 protein. The profile covers 65,000 to 95,000 distinct CDR3 sequences, with roughly 3.5% appearing a single time and approximately 4.3% taken by the ten largest. The sample belongs to a study of T cell repertoires in cytomegalovirus infection. Study information: Both a matching HLA type and CMV infection were indicated by public TCR beta signatures.

Regarding the study as a whole: Using cumulative public TCR beta family frequency, the authors identified those who carried CMV together with the relevant HLA. Clonotypes of TCR beta that were HLA-C-restricted and CMV-specific dominated the ex vivo response.

The sequence was collected from a human donor in good health (CMV status not recorded). Some clones in this sample may be carry-over from other donors' samples. Sequenced: PBMCs.

The CDR3 loop reads CASSPGTGLNQPQHF. CDR3 nucleotide sequence: TGTGCCAGCTCACCTGGGACAGGGCTAAATCAGCCCCAGCATTTT. The V and J genes are TRBV18 and TRBJ1-5; TRBD1 aligns across 9 bases. The germline CDR1 and CDR2 sequences are KGHSH and LQKENI. V dropped 3 bases and J dropped 4; count of bases not matched to a gene: 4. The CDR3 length is 15 residues.